This T cell receptor beta chain was recovered during a study of cytomegalovirus exposure and HLA in healthy donors. This clone came up a few times. In the PCR, 60 Vbeta and 13 Jbeta primers were used. Generated by immunoSEQ multiplex PCR, the TCRdb table keeps only in-frame clones and is missing some. The sample shows about 170,000 clones, roughly 80% of them seen only once. Germline assignment: CDR1 SGHRS and CDR2 YFSETQ. Trimming took off 0 bases at V and 1 base at J, with 8 bases between the two ends. The CDR3 is 15 amino acids. Source material: PBMCs. The sequence was obtained from a girl between 10 and 17 years old in good health and CMV-seropositive. This chain connects TRBV5-1 to TRBJ2-1; D is ambiguous. Here the CDR3 reads CASSLVVSSYNEQFF. In DNA, the CDR3 is TGCGCCAGCAGCTTGGTCGTGAGTTCCTACAATGAGCAGTTCTTC. Using reference TRBV5-1 and TRBJ2-1 for the parts outside the CDR3, the full variable domain is KAGVTQTPRYLIKTRGQQVTLSCSPISGHRSVSWYQQTPGQGLQFLFEYFSETQRNKGNFPGRFSGRQFSNSRSEMNVSTLELGDSALYLCASSLVVSSYNEQFFGPGTRLTVL.